This T cell receptor beta chain was sequenced during a study of CD8 T cells in Susac syndrome (dated by TCRdb to the late 2010s). Study-wide context: The study used repertoire sequencing to test whether antigen drove CD8+ T cell activation and differentiation in Susac syndrome. CD8+ T cell repertoire clonality was compared between about a dozen healthy donors, roughly 14 Susac syndrome patients and approximately 16 multiple sclerosis patients. The study at large found these results: The number of individuals in the TCR sequencing and HLA analysis was recognized as being relatively small.

V is cut by 1 base and J by 5 bases, and the space between the germline ends is 11 bases. The CDR3 measures 14 amino acids from cysteine to phenylalanine. Only CDR3 DNA is held: 42 bases, read in frame from base 1. Via the germline V gene (reference sequence), CDR1 is MNHEY and CDR2 SMNVEV. On this clonotype: Its specific antigen is unknown. Base qualities are not at hand, and no much larger clone is one base apart.

RNA was extracted with the RNeasy kit and roughly 0.5 to 1 ug was reverse transcribed using random hexamers. TCR beta CDR3 regions were amplified with the immunoSEQ multiplex PCR assay covering 54 Vbeta and 13 Jbeta segments. To correct PCR amplification bias, a synthetic template baseline was used for both primer optimization and computational correction. As for the original processing: Reads were assigned to V, D and J genes according to IMGT and analyzed in immunoSEQ Analyzer, with only productive sequences retained. Clonality was calculated as one minus the Shannon entropy normalized by log2 of the number of productive unique sequences. For each patient and control, public and private clones were evaluated within the 100 most prevalent clones. Clones were defined as Susac-specific when absent from the healthy and MS cohorts, from roughly 1,000 published viral clones and from other ImmuneACCESS disease sequences. TCRdb trimmed the raw reads at Q25, called clones with MiXCR and kept productive beta chains. Entries that share a CDR3 protein sequence are merged under the most common genes and DNA. The V and J calls and clone size are TCRdb's, not the authors'. This sample holds 250,000 to 300,000 distinct CDR3 sequences; approximately 89% were observed only once. The ten top clones hold 0.18% of the sample.

Peripheral blood CD8+ and CD4+ T cells from healthy donors, Susac syndrome patients and multiple sclerosis patients were profiled by high-throughput TCR beta sequencing. The multiple sclerosis controls were treatment-naive patients who had stable or active relapsing-remitting disease and met the revised McDonald criteria. Bulk CD8+ and CD4+ T cells were purified magnetically by negative isolation, whereas CD8+ TEMRA cells were enriched by FACS. Blood was drawn into EDTA tubes, processed within 24 hours, and PBMCs were isolated by density gradient centrifugation. PBMCs intended for TCR sequencing were frozen in liquid nitrogen and were later thawed in a 37 degrees C water bath. Purity of sorted or isolated CD4+, CD8+ and CD8+ TEMRA cells was at least 90%.

Recombination linked TRBV27 to TRBJ2-5, with no confidently assigned D gene. This clonotype originated in a human donor with multiple sclerosis. Material: CD8+ T cells from PBMCs. CDR3 loop: CASSLFGDRETQYF. The DNA sequence is TGTGCCAGCAGTTTATTTGGCGATCGGGAGACCCAGTACTTC.